This T cell receptor (beta chain) was captured by sequencing in a study of cytomegalovirus exposure and HLA in healthy donors. Findings and caveats of the study: Relative to the approximately 700-donor mean, N-insertions were reportedly fewer in an Asian-associated ancestry cluster in a later analysis. Earlier analysis looked at TCR beta V segments, and most were productive about 90% or about 30% of the time. Excluded: some indistinguishable V segments such as TRBV6-2 and TRBV6-3.

Comment on this clone: Antigen: not known.

PCR involved 60 Vbeta and 13 Jbeta primers. Some clones are missing from TCRdb's copy, which holds only in-frame ones; the method was immunoSEQ multiplex PCR. The sample data list about 88,000 clones. V shed 5 bases and J shed 0 bases, with 8 bases lying between them. Germline lookup yields CDR1 ENHRY and CDR2 SYGVKD. The CDR3 loop spans 15 amino acids. The J gene is TRBJ1-6, the V gene TRBV10-3; D may be TRBD1 (5 bases). The TCR was taken from a girl between 10 and 17 years old in good health and CMV-seropositive. The sample consisted of PBMCs. CDR3 in DNA: TGTGCCATCAGTACAGGCGCCTCCTATAATTCACCCCTCCACTTT. It is translated as CAISTGASYNSPLHF.